Here is one TCR beta chain with its context. The junction had 3 bases not matched to a gene; V was cut back by 2 bases and J by 6 bases. This CDR3 region has 15 residues. Germline CDR1 is MNHEY and CDR2 is SMNVEV (reference sequence). The data were taken from a study of OX40 agonist ivuxolimab in advanced cancers. Study in general: Patients were dosed with the agonistic anti-OX40 (CD134) antibody ivuxolimab. Males comprised roughly four fifths of the group, whose mean age was approximately 61 years (range about 20 to 85).

Generated by immunoSEQ multiplex PCR, the TCRdb table keeps only in-frame clones and is missing some. The sample lists about 61,000 clones; 83% were seen once. This rearrangement joins TRBV27 to TRBJ1-6; 8 bases match TRBD1. This receptor was identified in an adult with an advanced solid tumor such as melanoma, head and neck, liver or kidney cancer. Specimen: CD4+ or CD8+ T cells sorted from blood, collected in a trial of the OX40 agonist ivuxolimab. CDR3 residues: CASSLQGALNSPLHF. DNA of the CDR3: TGTGCCAGCAGTTTACAGGGGGCGCTTAATTCACCCCTCCACTTT.